The clone carrying this TCR beta chain was seen at least ten times. Its antigen remains unknown. Looked up from germline, CDR1 is DFQATT and CDR2 is SNEGSKA (reference sequence). V gave up 1 base and J gave up 8 bases, with 11 bases separating them. This CDR3 comprises 13 residues. Template material for amplifying TCR beta CDR3 regions consisted of RNA transcripts. First-round RT-PCR targeting the TCR CDR3 was performed with the HTBI primer set. TCRdb called the multiplex PCR reads again in MiXCR, with one record for every CDR3 protein. Here the sample spans some 510,000 distinct CDR3 sequences, less than 25% being singletons. The sample belongs to a study of T cells in Graves' hyperthyroidism and ophthalmopathy. Pregnant or lactating patients were excluded, as were those with uncontrolled infection or other autoimmune disease. Orbital computed tomography, thyroid ultrasound, serum thyroxine and TRAb, and clinical symptoms together informed the diagnoses. Isolation of PBMCs was performed on about 10 ml fresh peripheral blood.

Whole-study results and caveats: Blood also showed most of the thyroid clonotypes that were expanded above 0.001.

Sequenced sample: blood. The TCR sequence derives from a man between 18 and 29 years old with Graves' hyperthyroidism. The V gene is TRBV20-1, the J gene TRBJ2-2; D is perhaps TRBD1 or TRBD2 (5 bases each). The CDR3 loop reads CSARVGGRGELFF. The CDR3 DNA reads as TGCAGTGCTAGAGTTGGGGGACGTGGGGAGCTGTTTTTT.